This TCR beta chain emerged from a study of blood T cell repertoires in COVID-19. Study at large: Samples representing acute and convalescent COVID-19 were sourced from the United States, Italy and Spain. In each case, the material was cDNA or gDNA derived from T cells, B-cell-depleted T cells, or PBMCs.

Authors' processing steps: Amplification with reference gene primers provided the estimates of nucleated cell counts. Generated by immunoSEQ multiplex PCR, the TCRdb table keeps only in-frame clones and is missing some. V, J and clone size derive from that table, while D and trimming were established from the DNA sequence. Here the sample spans approximately 270,000 clones, over 75% being singletons. The V gene lost 8 bases and the J gene lost 1 base, with 6 bases spanning the gap. The CDR3 has 13 residues. Looked up from germline, CDR1 is LNHDA and CDR2 is SQIVND (reference sequence). With regard to this clone: Other DNA sequences in this sample translate to the same CDR3.

The TCR comes from a woman aged 70 to 79 with acute or convalescent COVID-19. Sequencing input: peripheral blood. The chain carries TRBV19 and TRBJ1-6, with D unresolved. The CDR3 reads CASSGSYNSPLHF. The CDR3 DNA sequence: TGTGCCAGTTCCGGGTCCTATAATTCACCCCTCCACTTT. The full variable domain, rest sourced from reference TRBV19 and TRBJ1-6, is DGGITQSPKYLFRKEGQNVTLSCEQNLNHDAMYWYRQDPGQGLRLIYYSQIVNDFQKGDIAEGYSVSREKKESFPLTVTSAQKNPTAFYLCASSGSYNSPLHFGNGTRLTVT.